The sample holds many counts of the clone carrying this T cell receptor beta chain. Any patient presenting with uncontrolled infection, other autoimmune disease, pregnancy or lactation was left out. Diagnosis rested on symptoms, serum thyroxine and TRAb, thyroid ultrasound, and orbital computed tomography. Progressors' blood was drawn at hyperthyroidism diagnosis, before ophthalmopathy symptoms. Trimming removed 7 bases from V and 7 bases from J, with 19 bases in between. This CDR3 is 15 amino acids long. The data belong to a study of T cells in Graves' hyperthyroidism and ophthalmopathy. RNA transcripts provided the source from which TCR beta CDR3 regions were amplified. Using the HTBI primer set, a first-round RT-PCR was run on the TCR CDR3. TCRdb ran MiXCR on the multiplex PCR reads and lists one entry per CDR3 protein. The table includes nearly 600,000 distinct CDR3 sequences, about 15% detected once.

Material: blood. The chain combines TRBV12-3 or TRBV12-4 with TRBJ2-2; weak D call: TRBD1 (5 bases). The receptor's source is a woman in her thirties with Graves' hyperthyroidism that later progressed to Graves' ophthalmopathy. In DNA, the CDR3 is TGTGCCAGCACTTGGAAGACAGACCCCATCGGGGAGCTGTTTTTT. Encoded protein: CASTWKTDPIGELFF.